This is a list of T cell receptor beta chains from one sample in a study of graft-versus-host responses after intestinal transplantation. The assay was immunoSEQ multiplex PCR, and TCRdb's table has in-frame clones only and misses some. The table includes some 29,000 clones, around four fifths detected once. The sequenced sample was ileum tissue, obtained 98 days after intestinal transplantation. Receptors originate from a human patient who received an intestinal transplant, so some T cells may come from the graft donor. Both conserved end residues are part of each CDR3. The order of the fields is J gene, D gene, V gene, CDR3 length, clone size, CDR3 DNA, CDR3 protein. D genes are given only for firm matches. The size entry is marked missing in some rows and otherwise reads once, few, many or a size class.

>TRBJ1-2|-|TRBV7-9|13|-
TGTGCCAGCAGCCTAACAGGGCTGAATGGCTACACCTTC
CASSLTGLNGYTF
>TRBJ2-3|TRBD2|TRBV11-2|17|-
TGTGCCAGCAGCAAAGGACTAGCGGGGGTCCCCACAGATACGCAGTATTTT
CASSKGLAGVPTDTQYF
>TRBJ2-3|-|TRBV21-1|14|-
TGTGCCAGCAGCAAAGTCAGGTTCACAGATACGCAGTATTTT
CASSKVRFTDTQYF
>TRBJ2-1|TRBD2|TRBV4-1|16|-
TGCGCCAGCAGCCAGCCTGCAGCGGGGGACTACAATGAGCAGTTCTTC
CASSQPAAGDYNEQFF
>TRBJ2-7|TRBD1|TRBV5-5|15|once
TGTGCCAGCAGCTTTAGACAGGGGGCTCCTTTCGAGCAGTACTTC
CASSFRQGAPFEQYF
>TRBJ2-1|TRBD2|TRBV7-9|16|-
TGTGCCAGCAGCATGAGTGCTAGCGGGGAGGGGAATGAGCAGTTCTTC
CASSMSASGEGNEQFF
>TRBJ1-1|TRBD1|TRBV19|13|-
TGTGCCAGTACGACAGGGAGGAACACTGAAGCTTTCTTT
CASTTGRNTEAFF
>TRBJ2-5|TRBD2|TRBV28|18|-
TGTGCCAGCAGTTTAATCAGAACTAGCGGGGGGTTACAAGAGACCCAGTACTTC
CASSLIRTSGGLQETQYF
>TRBJ1-5|TRBD1|TRBV7-9|15|-
TGTGCCAGCAGCCCTGGACAGGGGGCAAATCAGCCCCAGCATTTT
CASSPGQGANQPQHF
>TRBJ1-4|-|TRBV4-1|15|-
TGCGCCAGCAGCCAAGATGAGGCGCAGGCTCTAGGACTGTTTTTT
CASSQDEAQALGLFF
>TRBJ2-5|TRBD2|TRBV2|15|-
TGTGCCAGCAGTCCCCAAGCGGGGCTCAGGGAGACCCAGTACTTC
CASSPQAGLRETQYF
>TRBJ1-1|-|TRBV12-2|16|-
TGTGCAAGTCGCTTCGTTGGAGGGACAGTTCGCACTGAAGCTTTCTTT
CASRFVGGTVRTEAFF
>TRBJ2-3|TRBD2|TRBV9|16|-
TGTGCCAGCAGCGTGCGTGGCGGGGGGGGCACAGATACGCAGTATTTT
CASSVRGGGGTDTQYF
>TRBJ1-2|-|TRBV6-1|13|-
TGTGCCAGCAGTGGACTGGACAGCTATGGCTACACCTTC
CASSGLDSYGYTF
>TRBJ2-7|TRBD1|TRBV15|15|few
TGTGCCACCAGCCCCGGCGGGACAGGGATGCAGGAGCAGTACTTC
CATSPGGTGMQEQYF
>TRBJ2-7|TRBD1|TRBV6-1|14|-
TGTGCCAGCACTGAGGGGGACAGGGGTTACGAGCAGTACTTC
CASTEGDRGYEQYF
>TRBJ2-1|TRBD1|TRBV27|15|-
TGTGCCAGCAGCCGAACCGGGACAGTAAACAATGAGCAGTTCTTC
CASSRTGTVNNEQFF
>TRBJ1-2|-|TRBV15|15|-
TGTGCCACCAGCAGAGCCCGGACAGATTCCTATGGCTACACCTTC
CATSRARTDSYGYTF